The rows below give T cell receptor beta chains drawn from one sample of a study of cytotoxic CD8 clonotypes in ibrutinib-treated CLL. Generated by immunoSEQ multiplex PCR, the TCRdb table keeps only in-frame clones and is missing some. The data show 110,000 to 150,000 clones, with about 76% seen just once and just over 5% held by the top ten. Source: PBMCs, taken after 24 months of ibrutinib treatment. These receptors came from a human donor with chronic lymphocytic leukemia. Both conserved end residues are part of each CDR3. A D gene is named only where the DNA matches it firmly.

TRBD2,TRBJ2-5,TRBV6-1,CASSVWGGETQYF
NA,TRBJ1-2,TRBV7-2,CASHPPGRGGYTF
NA,TRBJ1-4,TRBV7-8,CASSLQVRTWKLFF
NA,TRBJ2-7,TRBV29-1,CSVRKDRSHEQYF
NA,TRBJ1-1,TRBV6-5,CASSYTTNTEAFF
NA,TRBJ1-2,TRBV5-1,CASSTGQPGGYGYTF
TRBD1,TRBJ1-5,TRBV5-4,CASSLARGIVSNQPQHF
NA,TRBJ2-3,TRBV7-3,CASGTQRTDTQYF
NA,TRBJ2-2,TRBV5-1,CASSLAAGTNTGELFF
NA,TRBJ2-2,TRBV19,CASSGPLINTGELFF
NA,TRBJ2-7,TRBV28,CASSPRDYEQYF
TRBD1,TRBJ2-4,TRBV6-1,CASSEAVGDRVQYF
TRBD2,TRBJ2-3,TRBV18,CASSPPRGAGATDTQYF
NA,TRBJ2-7,TRBV2,CASRDLWGPGEQYF
TRBD1,TRBJ2-7,TRBV28,CASSLPLYRGRRGTYEQYF
NA,TRBJ2-3,TRBV9,CASSEAGSDTQYF
TRBD2,TRBJ2-5,TRBV5-1,CASSPKRLAEEGETQYF
TRBD1,TRBJ2-6,TRBV2,CASSVPGQVAEGANVLTF
TRBD1,TRBJ1-5,TRBV7-2,CASSPRTGRGQPQHF
TRBD2,TRBJ2-7,TRBV2,CASSPQGLAEPSYEQYF
NA,TRBJ1-1,TRBV28,CASSWGGNTEAFF
NA,TRBJ2-7,TRBV11-2,CASSLLGGGPSSYEQYF
NA,TRBJ2-3,TRBV5-1,CASSLLLKSTDTQYF
NA,TRBJ1-5,TRBV5-4,CASSPPRGAVYSNQPQHF
NA,TRBJ1-5,TRBV30,CAWKVKGRATHQPQHF
NA,TRBJ1-1,TRBV6-4,CASTKTTEAFF
TRBD2,TRBJ2-5,TRBV7-2,CASTGGGPRETQYF
TRBD2,TRBJ2-7,TRBV4-2,CASSRTGGDEQYF
TRBD1,TRBJ2-7,TRBV5-1,CASSATGGKNEQYF
NA,TRBJ2-5,TRBV30,CAWSSSTNQETQYF
TRBD2,TRBJ2-1,TRBV7-2,CASTGGTSYNEQFF
NA,TRBJ2-3,TRBV5-1,CASSLGRGTDTQYF
NA,TRBJ2-3,TRBV28,CASSFLDTQYF
TRBD2,TRBJ2-3,TRBV30,CASNYGGGGTDTQYF
NA,TRBJ2-3,TRBV27,CASSLLAAPTYF
NA,TRBJ1-5,TRBV19,CASSMTDGSGPQHF
NA,TRBJ1-2,TRBV5-1,CASSPGTANYGYTF
NA,TRBJ1-2,TRBV9,CASSPEGGPNYGYTF
NA,TRBJ2-1,TRBV7-2,CASRNSAYNEQFF
NA,TRBJ2-5,TRBV10-3,CAISLGERETQYF
TRBD1,TRBJ2-4,TRBV28,CATTQGLQNIQYF
NA,TRBJ2-3,TRBV6-5,CASSYRGRDTDTQYF
NA,TRBJ1-6,TRBV6-5,CASSYSWQGGSPLHF
NA,TRBJ2-3,TRBV4-3,CASSQAARASTDTQYF
NA,TRBJ2-5,TRBV7-2,CASSSVRGWTQYF
TRBD1,TRBJ2-7,TRBV7-9,CASSLPDRETYEQYF
NA,TRBJ2-7,TRBV6-1,CASTQGGSSYEQYF
NA,TRBJ1-3,TRBV9,CASSVAGRDTIYF
NA,TRBJ1-1,TRBV5-1,CASSLVGATEAFF
NA,TRBJ2-7,TRBV5-4,CASRNPGRPYEQYF
TRBD1,TRBJ2-7,TRBV18,CASSPPGQGGEQYF
NA,TRBJ2-7,TRBV2,CASTRQAYEQYF
TRBD2,TRBJ2-7,TRBV6-6,CASSPRGGEQYF